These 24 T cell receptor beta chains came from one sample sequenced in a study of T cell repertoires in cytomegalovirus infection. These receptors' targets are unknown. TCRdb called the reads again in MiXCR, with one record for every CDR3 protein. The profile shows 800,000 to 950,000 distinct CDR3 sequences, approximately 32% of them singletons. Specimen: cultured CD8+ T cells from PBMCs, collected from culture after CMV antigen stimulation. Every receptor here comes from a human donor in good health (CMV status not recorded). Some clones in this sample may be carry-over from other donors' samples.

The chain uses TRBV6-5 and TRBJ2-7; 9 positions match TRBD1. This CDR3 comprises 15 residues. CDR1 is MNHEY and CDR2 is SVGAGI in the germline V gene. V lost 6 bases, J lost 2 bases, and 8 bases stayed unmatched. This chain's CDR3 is CASSPAGTGTYEQYF. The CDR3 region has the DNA TGTGCCAGCAGCCCCGCCGGGACAGGGACCTACGAGCAGTACTTC.

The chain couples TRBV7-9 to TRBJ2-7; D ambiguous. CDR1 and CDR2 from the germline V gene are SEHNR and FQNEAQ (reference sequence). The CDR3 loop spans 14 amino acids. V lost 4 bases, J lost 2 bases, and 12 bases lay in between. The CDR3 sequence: CASSSRVSAYEQYV. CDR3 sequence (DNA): TGTGCCAGCAGCTCCCGGGTGAGCGCCTACGAGCAGTACGTC.

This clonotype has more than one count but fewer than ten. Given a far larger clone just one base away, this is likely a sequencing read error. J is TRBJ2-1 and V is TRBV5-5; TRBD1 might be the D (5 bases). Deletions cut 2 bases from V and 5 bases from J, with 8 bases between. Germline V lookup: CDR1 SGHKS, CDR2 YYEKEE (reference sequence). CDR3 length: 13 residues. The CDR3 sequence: CASSLDSNNEQFF. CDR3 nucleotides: TGTGCCAGCAGCTTAGACAGCAACAATGAGCAGTTCTTC. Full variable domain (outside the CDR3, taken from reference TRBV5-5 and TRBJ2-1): DAGVTQSPTHLIKTRGQQVTLRCSPISGHKSVSWYQQVLGQGPQFIFQYYEKEERGRGNFPDRFSARQFPNYSSELNVNALLLGDSALYLCASSLDSNNEQFFGPGTRLTVL.

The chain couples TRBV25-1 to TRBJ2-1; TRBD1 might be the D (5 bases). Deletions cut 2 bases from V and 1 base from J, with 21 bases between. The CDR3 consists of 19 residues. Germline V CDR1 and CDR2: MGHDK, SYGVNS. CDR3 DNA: TGTGCCAGCAGTGAACCCCGACCTGAAGGGGTTTGGTCCTACAATGAGCAGTTCTTC. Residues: CASSEPRPEGVWSYNEQFF.

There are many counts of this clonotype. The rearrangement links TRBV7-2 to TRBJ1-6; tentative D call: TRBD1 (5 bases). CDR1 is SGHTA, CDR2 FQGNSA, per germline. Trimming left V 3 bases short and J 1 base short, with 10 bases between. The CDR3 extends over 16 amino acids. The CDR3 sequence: CASSLYDSSYNSPLHF. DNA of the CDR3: TGTGCCAGCAGCTTGTACGACAGTTCCTATAATTCACCCCTCCACTTT.

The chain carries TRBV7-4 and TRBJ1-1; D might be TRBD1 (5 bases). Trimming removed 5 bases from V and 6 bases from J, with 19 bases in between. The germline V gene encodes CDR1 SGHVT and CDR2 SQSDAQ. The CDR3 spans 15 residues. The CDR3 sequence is CASSPLIGGKSEAFF. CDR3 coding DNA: TGTGCCAGCAGCCCCCTCATCGGGGGTAAATCTGAAGCTTTCTTT.

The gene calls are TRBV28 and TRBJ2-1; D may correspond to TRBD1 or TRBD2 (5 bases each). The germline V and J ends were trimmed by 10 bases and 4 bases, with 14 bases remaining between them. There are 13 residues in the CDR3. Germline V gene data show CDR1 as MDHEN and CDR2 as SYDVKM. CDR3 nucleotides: TGTGCCACCATAGTGGGGGTGTACAATGAGCAGTTCTTC. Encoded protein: CATIVGVYNEQFF.

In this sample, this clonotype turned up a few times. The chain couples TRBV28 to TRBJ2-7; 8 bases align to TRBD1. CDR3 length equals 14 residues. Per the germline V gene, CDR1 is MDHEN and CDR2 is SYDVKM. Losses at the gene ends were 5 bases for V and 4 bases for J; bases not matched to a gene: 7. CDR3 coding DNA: TGTGCCAGCAGTGAGACAGGGGCCCCTTACGAGCAGTACTTC. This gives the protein CASSETGAPYEQYF.

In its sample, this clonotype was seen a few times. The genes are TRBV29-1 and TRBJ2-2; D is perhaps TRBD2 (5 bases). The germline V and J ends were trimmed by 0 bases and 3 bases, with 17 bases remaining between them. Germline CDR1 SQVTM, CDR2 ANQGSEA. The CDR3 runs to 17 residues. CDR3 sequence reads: CSVEDPLRAGDTGELFF. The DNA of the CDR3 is TGCAGCGTTGAAGATCCTCTACGAGCCGGGGACACCGGGGAGCTGTTTTTT.

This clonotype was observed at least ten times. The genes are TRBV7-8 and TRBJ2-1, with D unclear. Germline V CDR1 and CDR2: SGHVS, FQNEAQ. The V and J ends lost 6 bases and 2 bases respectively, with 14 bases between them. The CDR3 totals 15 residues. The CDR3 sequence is CASRIGRTPYNEQFF. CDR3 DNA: TGTGCCAGCAGAATCGGACGAACGCCCTACAATGAGCAGTTCTTC.

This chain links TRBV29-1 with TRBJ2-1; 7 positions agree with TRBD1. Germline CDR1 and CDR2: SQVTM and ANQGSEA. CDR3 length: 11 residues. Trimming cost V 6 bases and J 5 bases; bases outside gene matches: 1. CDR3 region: CSVDRDNEQFF. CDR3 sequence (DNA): TGCAGCGTCGACAGGGACAATGAGCAGTTCTTC.

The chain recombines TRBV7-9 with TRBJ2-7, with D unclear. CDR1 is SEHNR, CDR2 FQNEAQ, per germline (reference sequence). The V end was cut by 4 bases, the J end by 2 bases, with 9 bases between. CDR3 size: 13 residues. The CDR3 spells CASSSPMTYEQYF. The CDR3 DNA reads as TGTGCCAGCAGCTCCCCAATGACCTACGAGCAGTACTTC.

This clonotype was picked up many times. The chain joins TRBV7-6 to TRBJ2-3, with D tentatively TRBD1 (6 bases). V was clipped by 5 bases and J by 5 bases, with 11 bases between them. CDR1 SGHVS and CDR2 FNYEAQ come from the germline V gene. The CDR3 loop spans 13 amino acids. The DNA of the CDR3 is TGTGCCAGCAGCCCTCCAGGGGAAGATACGCAGTATTTT. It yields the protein CASSPPGEDTQYF.

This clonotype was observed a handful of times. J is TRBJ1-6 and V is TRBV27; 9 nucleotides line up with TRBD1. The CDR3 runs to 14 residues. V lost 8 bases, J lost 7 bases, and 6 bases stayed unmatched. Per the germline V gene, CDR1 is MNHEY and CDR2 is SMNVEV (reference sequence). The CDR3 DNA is TGTGCCAGCCGATTCGGGACAGGGAATTCACCCCTCCACTTT. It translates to CASRFGTGNSPLHF.

The CDR3 loop is CASSRRDKNTEAFF. The CDR3 DNA reads TGTGCCAGCTCCCGGCGGGACAAGAACACTGAAGCTTTCTTT. This chain uses TRBV18 with TRBJ1-1; D is possibly TRBD1 (6 bases). CDR3 size: 14 residues. Germline V gene sequence: CDR1 KGHSH, CDR2 LQKENI. V lost 6 bases, J lost 1 base, and 12 bases lay in between. The whole variable domain, remainder taken from reference TRBV18 and TRBJ1-1, is NAGVMQNPRHLVRRRGQEARLRCSPMKGHSHVYWYRQLPEEGLKFMVYLQKENIIDESGMPKERFSAEFPKEGPSILRIQQVVRGDSAAYFCASSRRDKNTEAFFGQGTRLTVV.

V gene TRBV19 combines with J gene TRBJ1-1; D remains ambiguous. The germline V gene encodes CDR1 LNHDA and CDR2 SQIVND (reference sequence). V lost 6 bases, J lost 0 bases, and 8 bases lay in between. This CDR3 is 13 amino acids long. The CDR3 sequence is CASRPGVNTEAFF. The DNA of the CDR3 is TGTGCCAGTAGGCCAGGAGTGAACACTGAAGCTTTCTTT. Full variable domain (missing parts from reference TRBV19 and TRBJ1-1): DGGITQSPKYLFRKEGQNVTLSCEQNLNHDAMYWYRQDPGQGLRLIYYSQIVNDFQKGDIAEGYSVSREKKESFPLTVTSAQKNPTAFYLCASRPGVNTEAFFGQGTRLTVV.

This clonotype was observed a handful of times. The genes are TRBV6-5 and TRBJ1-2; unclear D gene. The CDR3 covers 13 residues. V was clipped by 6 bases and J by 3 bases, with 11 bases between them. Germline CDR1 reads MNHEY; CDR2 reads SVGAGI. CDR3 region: CASRPTVYYGYTF. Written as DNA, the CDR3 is TGTGCCAGCAGGCCTACAGTGTACTATGGCTACACCTTC.

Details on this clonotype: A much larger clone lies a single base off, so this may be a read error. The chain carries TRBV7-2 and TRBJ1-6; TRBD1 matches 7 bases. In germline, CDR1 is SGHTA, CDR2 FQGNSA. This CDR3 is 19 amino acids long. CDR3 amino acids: CASSLPGGWGSSYNSPHHF. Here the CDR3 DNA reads TGTGCCAGCAGCCTCCCAGGGGGGTGGGGTAGCTCCTATAATTCACCCCACCACTTT. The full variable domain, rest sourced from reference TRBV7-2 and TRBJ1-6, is GAGVSQSPSNKVTEKGKDVELRCDPISGHTALYWYRQSLGQGLEFLIYFQGNSAPDKSGLPSDRFSAERTGGSVSTLTIQRTQQEDSAVYLCASSLPGGWGSSYNSPHHFGNGTRLTVT.

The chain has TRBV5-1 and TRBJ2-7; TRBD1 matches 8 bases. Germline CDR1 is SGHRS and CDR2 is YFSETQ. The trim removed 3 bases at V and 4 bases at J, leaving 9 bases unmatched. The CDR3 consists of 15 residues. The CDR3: CASSYGQGVRYEQYF. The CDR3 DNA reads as TGCGCCAGCAGCTATGGACAGGGCGTAAGGTACGAGCAGTACTTC.

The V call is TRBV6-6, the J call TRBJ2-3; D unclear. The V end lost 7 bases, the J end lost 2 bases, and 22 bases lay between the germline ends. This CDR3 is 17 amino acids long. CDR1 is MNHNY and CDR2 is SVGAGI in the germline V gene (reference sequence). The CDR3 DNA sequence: TGTGCCAGCAACCTATCCCCACCGGGCAGCTTCACAGATACGCAGTATTTT. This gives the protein CASNLSPPGSFTDTQYF.

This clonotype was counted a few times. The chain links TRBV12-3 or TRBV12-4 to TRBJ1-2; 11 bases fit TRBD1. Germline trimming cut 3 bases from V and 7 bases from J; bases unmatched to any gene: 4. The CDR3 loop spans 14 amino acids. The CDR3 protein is CASSFLGTGGGYTF. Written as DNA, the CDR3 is TGTGCCAGCAGTTTTCTGGGGACAGGGGGTGGCTACACCTTC.

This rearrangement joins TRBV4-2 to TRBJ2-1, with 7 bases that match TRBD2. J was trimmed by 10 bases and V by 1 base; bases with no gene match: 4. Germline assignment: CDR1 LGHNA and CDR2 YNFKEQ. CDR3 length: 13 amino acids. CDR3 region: CASSQGAGDEQFF. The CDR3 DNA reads TGTGCCAGCAGCCAAGGGGCGGGGGACGAGCAGTTCTTC.

Here the CDR3 DNA reads TGCGCCAGCAGTGATCCAAACTCAAATGAAAAACTGTTTTTT. Translated: CASSDPNSNEKLFF. The chain recombines TRBV10-1 with TRBJ1-4; D is unresolved. The V gene's germline CDR1 is WNHNN and CDR2 SYGVQD (reference sequence). Trimming took off 3 bases at V and 5 bases at J, with 10 bases between the two ends. The CDR3 totals 14 residues.

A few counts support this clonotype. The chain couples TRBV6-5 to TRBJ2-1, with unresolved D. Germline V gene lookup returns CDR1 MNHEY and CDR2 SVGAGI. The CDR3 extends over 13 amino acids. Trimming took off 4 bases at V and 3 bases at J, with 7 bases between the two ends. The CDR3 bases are TGTGCCAGCAGTTCTTTAGGCTACAATGAGCAGTTCTTC. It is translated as CASSSLGYNEQFF.